Presented here are 12 T cell receptor beta chains from one specimen sequenced in a study of blood T cell repertoires in COVID-19 (dated by TCRdb to about 2020). The library was made by the immunoSEQ multiplex PCR assay. TCRdb took over this immuneACCESS table, retaining in-frame rearrangements with V and J assigned. Such tables are incomplete; in checked studies, under half of the missing clones stem from an unresolved V gene, and the remainder is unexplained. This sample lists nearly 15,000 clones; roughly 90% were detected once. In total, the top ten clones hold 3.1% of the sample. The sample taken for sequencing was peripheral blood. The receptor source for this set is a human donor in a cohort sampled during active COVID-19.

J is TRBJ1-1 and V is TRBV28, with a tentative D call TRBD1 (6 bases). Trimming left V 3 bases short and J 1 base short, with 15 bases between. The CDR3 extends over 16 amino acids. Germline V lookup: CDR1 MDHEN, CDR2 SYDVKM. The CDR3 region is CASSFPTGLTNTEAFF. The CDR3 DNA reads as TGTGCCAGCAGTTTCCCGACAGGACTGACGAACACTGAAGCTTTCTTT. The full variable domain, in which reference TRBV28 and TRBJ1-1 provide the parts outside the CDR3, is DVKVTQSSRYLVKRTGEKVFLECVQDMDHENMFWYRQDPGLGLRLIYFSYDVKMKEKGDIPEGYSVSREKKERFSLILESASTNQTSMYLCASSFPTGLTNTEAFFGQGTRLTVV.

The chain recombines TRBV3-1 (or the pseudogene TRBV3-2) with TRBJ1-1, with 8 bases lining up with TRBD1. The CDR3 has 13 residues. After removal of 4 bases from V and 5 bases from J, the junction contained 3 bases not matched to a gene. From germline, CDR1 is LGHDT and CDR2 YNNKEL (reference sequence). CDR3 bases: TGTGCCAGCAGCCGTGACAGGGGAACTGAAGCTTTCTTT. Translating it yields CASSRDRGTEAFF.

This sequence joins TRBV6-5 and TRBJ1-1; D may be TRBD1 (6 bases). Trimming took off 10 bases at V and 1 base at J, with 19 bases between the two ends. Germline CDR1 reads MNHEY; CDR2 reads SVGAGI. This CDR3 is built from 15 residues. Here the CDR3 reads CATTPNRVTNTEAFF. CDR3 DNA sequence: TGTGCCACCACCCCTAACAGGGTTACGAACACTGAAGCTTTCTTT.

This clone was seen once. The J gene is TRBJ2-7, the V gene TRBV5-1; D gene uncertain. Trimming cost V 4 bases and J 3 bases, with 11 bases left between them. This CDR3 region has 13 residues. In germline, CDR1 is SGHRS, CDR2 YFSETQ. The DNA for the CDR3 is TGCGCCAGCAGCCTCCTGAGGTACTACGAGCAGTACTTC. This codes for CASSLLRYYEQYF.

As to this clone: One junction end does not reproduce the germline sequence, and a read error may be involved. The V and J genes are TRBV5-1 and TRBJ2-1, with no clear D. This CDR3 comprises 14 residues. Germline-derived CDR1 and CDR2 are SGHRS and YFSETQ. In nucleotides, the CDR3 is TGCGCCAGCAGGTTGGGCGTTGAATACAATGAGCAGTTCTTC. Amino acids: CASRLGVEYNEQFF.

V is TRBV6-5 and J is TRBJ2-3; no definite D call. Germline V lookup: CDR1 MNHEY, CDR2 SVGAGI. The CDR3 has 15 residues. Trimming pared 0 bases from V and 2 bases from J, leaving 9 bases between. CDR3 loop: CASSYSRQSTDTQYF. The DNA of the CDR3 is TGTGCCAGCAGTTACTCGCGGCAGTCCACAGATACGCAGTATTTT.

V usage is TRBV15 and J usage is TRBJ1-6, with 11 bases lining up with TRBD1. Germline CDR1 is LNHNV and CDR2 is YYDKDF (reference sequence). The CDR3 contains 15 residues. The V and J ends lost 3 bases and 7 bases, in that order; junction bases with no gene match: 2. The CDR3 is CATSRRTGGNSPLHF. The DNA for the CDR3 is TGTGCCACCAGCAGGCGGACAGGGGGCAATTCACCCCTCCACTTT.

The chain employs TRBV7-8 and TRBJ2-5; 12 bases fit TRBD1. This CDR3 region has 16 residues. The V gene's germline CDR1 is SGHVS and CDR2 FQNEAQ. The trim removed 1 base at V and 4 bases at J, leaving 4 bases unmatched. The CDR3 DNA follows: TGTGCCAGCAGCTTAGTTGGGACAGGGGGCCGAGAGACCCAGTACTTC. It is translated as CASSLVGTGGRETQYF.

This chain uses TRBV29-1 with TRBJ1-5; D may be TRBD1 (6 bases). The V and J ends lost 4 bases and 3 bases respectively, with 19 bases between them. CDR3 length: 16 amino acids. Germline CDR1 is SQVTM and CDR2 is ANQGSEA. This chain's CDR3 is CSVVEGGIGDNQPQHF. The DNA for the CDR3 is TGCAGCGTTGTGGAGGGGGGGATTGGTGACAATCAGCCCCAGCATTTT. Combining the CDR3 with reference TRBV29-1 and TRBJ1-5 gives the whole variable domain SAVISQKPSRDICQRGTSLTIQCQVDSQVTMMFWYRQQPGQSLTLIATANQGSEATYESGFVIDKFPISRPNLTFSTLTVSNMSPEDSSIYLCSVVEGGIGDNQPQHFGDGTRLSIL.

CDR3: CASSYSQGLNSPLHF. The CDR3 DNA follows: TGTGCCAGCAGTTACTCCCAGGGACTCAATTCACCCCTCCACTTT. The chain combines TRBV6-5 with TRBJ1-6, with D possibly matching TRBD1 (5 bases). The length of the CDR3 is 15 residues. Germline V gene lookup returns CDR1 MNHEY and CDR2 SVGAGI. V was cut by 0 bases and J by 7 bases, with 10 bases left in between.

The rearrangement joins TRBV6-6 to TRBJ1-5; 8 positions agree with TRBD1. The CDR3 has 16 residues. V lost 1 base to trimming and J lost 6 bases; unmatched junction nucleotides: 8. Germline lookup yields CDR1 MNHNY and CDR2 SVGAGI (reference sequence). CDR3 sequence reads: CASSYLQGARGQPQHF. The CDR3 DNA is TGTGCCAGCAGTTACTTGCAGGGGGCTCGGGGTCAGCCCCAGCATTTT.

The CDR3 DNA reads TGTGCCAGCAGCGCGACAGGGGGAAATGAAAAACTGTTTTTT. Protein: CASSATGGNEKLFF. This chain uses TRBV9 with TRBJ1-4; the match to TRBD1 covers 9 bases. The CDR3 has 14 amino acids. Germline-derived CDR1 and CDR2 are SGDLS and YYNGEE. With 3 bases clipped from V and 5 bases from J, the junction kept 2 bases outside the gene matches.